The rows below give T cell receptor beta chains drawn from one sample of a study of monozygotic twins with inflammatory bowel disease. TCRdb re-called the 5' RACE reads and catalogs CDR3 proteins one per entry, DNA excluded. This table lists over 90,000 distinct CDR3 sequences. The sample consisted of blood. These receptor sequences come from a human donor with ulcerative colitis or Crohn's disease, or a healthy co-twin of an affected twin (not recorded which). Each CDR3 is given with its conserved first and last residue.

J gene | V gene | CDR3 protein
TRBJ1-1 | TRBV19 | CASSPNSGTGSPEAFF
TRBJ2-7 | TRBV5-1 | CASRPGLVDEQYF
TRBJ2-2 | TRBV6-1 | CASIVGSNTGELFF
TRBJ2-7 | TRBV5-4 | CASSPRGGVSSYEQYF
TRBJ1-2 | TRBV7-2 | CASSLVGVSPYGYTF
TRBJ1-4 | TRBV20-1 | CSARLRQGTEIKLFF
TRBJ2-7 | TRBV20-1 | CSAIRTSGRYEQYF
TRBJ2-3 | TRBV12-3/TRBV12-4 | CASSLWLLLAGGWLDTQYF
TRBJ2-3 | TRBV20-1 | CSARGPRGGGPRTQYF
TRBJ2-3 | TRBV6-4 | CASSRYQSTDTQYF
TRBJ2-5 | TRBV20-1 | CSARGGSVKTQYF
TRBJ2-2 | TRBV12-3/TRBV12-4 | CASSLREGRTGELFF
TRBJ2-7 | TRBV3-1 | CASSQGIYEQYF
TRBJ2-2 | TRBV28 | CASIDAGGPRGELFF
TRBJ2-7 | TRBV28 | CASSPRDRALYEQYF
TRBJ1-1 | TRBV12-3/TRBV12-4 | CASSPNRGEAFF
TRBJ1-5 | TRBV30 | CAWSTKIGKQPQHF
TRBJ1-1 | TRBV7-9 | CASSQPGAGGETFF
TRBJ2-7 | TRBV20-1 | CSARGGQVVEEQYF
TRBJ1-3 | TRBV7-2 | CASLDRGPGNTIYF
TRBJ2-5 | TRBV11-2 | CASSGLVAYQETQYF
TRBJ2-2 | TRBV7-2 | CASSFKRSSAGELFF
TRBJ2-7 | TRBV4-1 | CASSQDKRTGTYEQYF
TRBJ2-7 | TRBV20-1 | CSETRRGQGSSYEQYF
TRBJ2-3 | TRBV7-8 | CASSLRLAGGTDTQYF
TRBJ2-7 | TRBV7-8 | CASSLARQYEQYF
TRBJ2-1 | TRBV25-1 | CASLRDSRQFF
TRBJ1-3 | TRBV20-1 | CSANSGTGNTIYF
TRBJ1-2 | TRBV12-3/TRBV12-4 | CASSQGIRYGYTF
TRBJ2-7 | TRBV20-1 | CSARASPITEQYF
TRBJ1-1 | TRBV5-1 | CASSFYRVRGSTEAFF
TRBJ2-7 | TRBV20-1 | CSARGPTSDGTYEQYF
TRBJ1-1 | TRBV10-3 | CAISELTPGQGIEAFF
TRBJ2-5 | TRBV7-9 | CASSFFGQETQYF
TRBJ2-1 | TRBV23-1 | CASTRRGYNEQFF
TRBJ1-1 | TRBV7-9 | CASSFTGNPEAFF
TRBJ2-1 | TRBV7-9 | CASSPGAKYNEQFF
TRBJ2-7 | TRBV5-1 | CASSLRTGVTYEQYF
TRBJ2-2 | TRBV14 | CASSQVNGELFF
TRBJ2-7 | TRBV20-1 | CSASPGLLVHEQYF
TRBJ2-3 | TRBV4-3 | CASSQEGGLAGADTQYF
TRBJ2-7 | TRBV20-1 | CSTRGDRLYEQHF
TRBJ2-5 | TRBV18 | CASSPGLQETQYF
TRBJ2-5 | TRBV7-3 | CASSTQGGTQETQYF
TRBJ2-1 | TRBV24-1 | CATSDIDRRPFF
TRBJ2-2 | TRBV20-1 | CSARPSDRDPTGELFF
TRBJ2-2 | TRBV7-2 | CASSSGFRQDFTGELFF
TRBJ2-3 | TRBV7-2 | CASSGGLAGLDTQYF
TRBJ2-1 | TRBV7-2 | CASSPEVPNEQFF
TRBJ2-1 | TRBV5-1 | CASSLDPFPYNEQFF
TRBJ2-3 | TRBV29-1 | CSVVRDRVDTQYF
TRBJ1-1 | TRBV7-9 | CASSPRQGPAFF
TRBJ1-2 | TRBV11-2 | CASSRPGQVYGYTF
TRBJ2-3 | TRBV7-6 | CASSPLGDRDFTDTQYF
TRBJ2-7 | TRBV1 | CTSSEMGQVTYEQYF
TRBJ2-5 | TRBV28 | CASSLETSWTQYF
TRBJ2-3 | TRBV7-2 | CASSLVYRNTDTQYF
TRBJ2-7 | TRBV29-1 | CSAGTGGVYEQYF
TRBJ2-1 | TRBV29-1 | CSAQDRALYNEQFF
TRBJ2-3 | TRBV29-1 | CSVGVADTQYF